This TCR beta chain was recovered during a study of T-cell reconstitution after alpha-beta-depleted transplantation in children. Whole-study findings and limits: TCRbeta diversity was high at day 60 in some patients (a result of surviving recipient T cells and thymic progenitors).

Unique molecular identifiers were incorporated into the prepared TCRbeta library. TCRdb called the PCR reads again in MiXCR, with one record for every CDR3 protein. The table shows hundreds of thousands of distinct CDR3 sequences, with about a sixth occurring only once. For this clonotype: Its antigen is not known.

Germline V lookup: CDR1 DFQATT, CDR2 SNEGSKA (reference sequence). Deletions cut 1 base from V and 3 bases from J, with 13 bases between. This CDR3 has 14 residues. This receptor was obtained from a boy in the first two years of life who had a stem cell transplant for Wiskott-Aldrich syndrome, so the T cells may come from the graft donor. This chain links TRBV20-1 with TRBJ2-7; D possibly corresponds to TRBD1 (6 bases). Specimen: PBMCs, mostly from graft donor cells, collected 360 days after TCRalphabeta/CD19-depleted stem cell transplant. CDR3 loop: CSARVVTGYYEQYF. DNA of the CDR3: TGCAGTGCTAGAGTAGTAACAGGGTACTACGAGCAGTACTTC.